This T cell receptor beta chain was profiled in a study of T-cell reconstitution after alpha-beta-depleted transplantation in children. There are 16 residues in the CDR3. Losses at the gene ends were 5 bases for V and 0 bases for J; bases not matched to a gene: 9. The germline V gene encodes CDR1 LNHNV and CDR2 YYDKDF (reference sequence). Library preparation (for TCRbeta) was performed with unique molecular identifiers. Via MiXCR, TCRdb re-called the PCR reads, giving one row per CDR3 protein. The table shows about 400,000 distinct CDR3 sequences, with 20% occurring only once. The sample here was PBMCs from the stem cell graft donor, taken from the stem cell graft. This clonotype originated in a human donor who donated a stem cell graft to a child with acute myeloid leukemia. The V gene is TRBV15, the J gene TRBJ2-7; 8 nucleotides line up with TRBD2. CDR3: CATSDTSGWGSYEQYF. The CDR3 DNA reads TGTGCCACCAGCGATACTAGCGGATGGGGCTCCTACGAGCAGTACTTC.